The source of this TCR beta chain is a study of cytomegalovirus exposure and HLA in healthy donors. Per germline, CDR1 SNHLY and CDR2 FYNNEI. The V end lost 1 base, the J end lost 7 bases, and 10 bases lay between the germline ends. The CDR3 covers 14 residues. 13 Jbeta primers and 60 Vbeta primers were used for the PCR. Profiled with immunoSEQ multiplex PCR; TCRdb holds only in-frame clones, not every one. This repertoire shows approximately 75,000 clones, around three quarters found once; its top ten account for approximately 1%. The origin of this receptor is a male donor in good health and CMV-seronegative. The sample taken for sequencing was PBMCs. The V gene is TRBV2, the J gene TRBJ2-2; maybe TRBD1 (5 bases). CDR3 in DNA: TGTGCCAGCAGTGAAGTGGGGCGCAGCGGGGAGCTGTTTTTT. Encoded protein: CASSEVGRSGELFF. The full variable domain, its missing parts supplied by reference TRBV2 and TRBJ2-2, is EPEVTQTPSHQVTQMGQEVILRCVPISNHLYFYWYRQILGQKVEFLVSFYNNEISEKSEIFDDQFSVERPDGSNFTLKIRSTKLEDSAMYFCASSEVGRSGELFFGEGSRLTVL.